The clone carrying this T cell receptor beta chain was seen repeatedly, ten times or more. What it recognizes is unknown. This specimen comes from a study of T cell repertoires in cytomegalovirus infection. MiXCR, applied by TCRdb to the reads, yields one record per CDR3 protein. This table holds roughly 920,000 distinct CDR3 sequences, about 33% found once. Whole-study results and caveats: It was HLA-C-restricted CMV-specific TCR beta clonotypes that dominated the response ex vivo.

CDR3 length: 17 residues. The V end was cut by 5 bases, the J end by 2 bases, with 16 bases between. CDR1 and CDR2 (germline): SGHVS, FNYEAQ. The rearrangement joins TRBV7-6 to TRBJ2-6; tentative D call: TRBD2 (5 bases). The sequences come from cultured CD8+ T cells from PBMCs, collected from culture after CMV antigen stimulation. The TCR sequence derives from a human donor in good health (CMV status not recorded). Some clones in this sample may be carry-over from other donors' samples. CDR3 in DNA: TGTGCCAGCAGCCCCCTCGGGGTAGGAACTGGGGCCAACGTCCTGACTTTC. The encoded protein is CASSPLGVGTGANVLTF.